This record covers a single T cell receptor (beta chain). Its antigen is currently unknown. Germline V lookup: CDR1 MGHRA, CDR2 YSYEKL. This CDR3 contains 13 residues. This record comes from a study of CXCR3-negative and CXCR3-positive naive CD8 T cells. All TRB cDNA libraries came from 5' RACE performed with UMI labels. TCRdb re-called the 5' RACE reads; every CDR3 protein appears as one record, without DNA. The sample includes about 84,000 distinct CDR3 sequences. Findings and limits, study-wide: The study found more hydrophobic TRB CDR3s in CXCR3-positive naive cells than in CXCR3-negative naive cells.

The rearrangement links TRBV4-1 to TRBJ1-1. The sequence was collected from a human donor in good health. Some clones in this sample may be carry-over from other donors' samples. The specimen was naive CXCR3+ CD8+ T cells from blood. The subset: CD45RO-CCR7+CD27+CD95- naive CD8+ T cells expressing CXCR3 (TNR3+). The CDR3 is CASSQAQDTEAFF.